Listed here are 30 T cell receptor beta chains from one sample, sequenced in a study of cytomegalovirus exposure and HLA in healthy donors. The primer mix had 60 Vbeta and 13 Jbeta primers. Method: immunoSEQ multiplex PCR; TCRdb's copy keeps in-frame clones and lacks some. The data show about 99,000 clones, 70% to 80% seen once. The sequenced sample was PBMCs. The receptors shown here come from a man in his forties or fifties in good health and CMV-seronegative.

The V and J genes are TRBV11-1 and TRBJ2-7, with D perhaps matching TRBD1 (6 bases). Germline CDR1 and CDR2: SGHAT and FQDESV (reference sequence). This CDR3 is 14 amino acids long. V lost 1 base and J 2 bases, leaving 9 bases between the germline ends. CDR3 nucleotide sequence: TGTGCCAGCAGCTTAGGGTGGACAGCCTACGAGCAGTACTTC. Protein product: CASSLGWTAYEQYF.

The gene calls are TRBV7-9 and TRBJ2-5, with 7 positions matching TRBD1. This CDR3 contains 18 residues. V shed 0 bases, J shed 2 bases, and the junction held 12 bases outside the gene matches. CDR1 SEHNR and CDR2 FQNEAQ come from the germline V gene (reference sequence). The CDR3 DNA is TGTGCCAGCAGCTTAGCAGTGAGCAGACAGGGACGGCAAGAGACCCAGTACTTC. Translation gives CASSLAVSRQGRQETQYF. Based on the CDR3 plus reference TRBV7-9 and TRBJ2-5, the full variable domain is DTGVSQNPRHKITKRGQNVTFRCDPISEHNRLYWYRQTLGQGPEFLTYFQNEAQLEKSRLLSDRFSAERPKGSFSTLEIQRTEQGDSAMYLCASSLAVSRQGRQETQYFGPGTRLLVL.

The chain combines TRBV6-6 with TRBJ2-7; no reliable D call. Germline assignment: CDR1 MNHNY and CDR2 SVGAGI (reference sequence). The CDR3 runs to 15 residues. Trimming removed 4 bases from V and 0 bases from J, with 13 bases in between. For the CDR3, the DNA is TGTGCCAGCAGTTCCCCGACTCTCAGCTCCTACGAGCAGTACTTC. Translated, it gives CASSSPTLSSYEQYF.

This chain uses TRBV5-1 with TRBJ2-2, with 8 bases lining up with TRBD1. Germline CDR1 SGHRS, CDR2 YFSETQ. V was pared by 0 bases and J by 2 bases, with 9 bases of the junction left unmatched. This CDR3 has 18 residues. The CDR3 loop reads CASSLAGPGGFNTGELFF. The CDR3 coding sequence is TGCGCCAGCAGCTTGGCGGGGCCAGGGGGCTTTAACACCGGGGAGCTGTTTTTT.

The V gene is TRBV5-1, the J gene TRBJ2-7; D is ambiguous. Trimming stripped 4 bases from V and 6 bases from J, with 14 bases between. CDR1 SGHRS and CDR2 YFSETQ come from the germline V gene. This CDR3 has 13 residues. The chain's CDR3 is CASSLTLSSEQYF. The DNA of the CDR3 is TGCGCCAGCAGCCTAACTCTGTCATCCGAGCAGTACTTC.

J is TRBJ1-4 and V is TRBV4-1; D unresolved. The germline V gene encodes CDR1 MGHRA and CDR2 YSYEKL. The V end lost 8 bases, the J end lost 8 bases, and 21 bases lay between the germline ends. The CDR3 is 15 amino acids. As DNA, the CDR3 is TGCGCCAGCTCACTATCAAGAGCGACGGTGGAAAAACTGTTTTTT. Translated, it gives CASSLSRATVEKLFF.

This clone has a single count. The genes are TRBV10-2 and TRBJ1-3, with D unresolved. V shed 3 bases and J shed 1 base, with 16 bases lying between them. This CDR3 is 17 amino acids long. Germline CDR1 is WSHSY and CDR2 is SAAADI. The CDR3 region is CASSDAGLTLSGNTIYF. The CDR3 DNA reads TGCGCCAGCAGTGACGCAGGACTAACGTTATCTGGAAACACCATATATTTT.

The gene calls are TRBV27 and TRBJ1-6; a weak D match, TRBD1 (5 bases). V was pared by 3 bases and J by 5 bases, with 17 bases between. The germline gives CDR1 MNHEY, CDR2 SMNVEV (reference sequence). The CDR3 runs 17 residues. CDR3 amino acids: CASSFIRRGLNNSPLHF. CDR3 bases: TGTGCCAGCAGTTTTATCCGGAGGGGACTGAATAATTCACCCCTCCACTTT.

The gene calls are TRBV28 and TRBJ1-2, with a tentative D call TRBD1 (6 bases). The germline gives CDR1 MDHEN, CDR2 SYDVKM. The CDR3 totals 15 residues. The germline V and J ends were trimmed by 10 bases and 7 bases, with 25 bases remaining between them. This CDR3 reads CAINPIGPGGLGYTF. CDR3 DNA: TGTGCCATCAACCCAATAGGACCCGGGGGGCTTGGCTACACCTTC.

V and J are TRBV30 and TRBJ2-7; 7 positions match TRBD1. CDR3 length: 14 residues. Germline trimming cut 3 bases from V and 3 bases from J; bases unmatched to any gene: 8. The germline V gene has CDR1 GTSNPN and CDR2 SVGIG (reference sequence). CDR3 sequence (DNA): TGTGCCTGGAGGACGAGGGGGCGCAACTACGAGCAGTACTTC. Its translation: CAWRTRGRNYEQYF.

CDR3 DNA sequence: TGTGCCAGTAGTATTGGCCAGTCCTTCTCTGGAAACACCATATATTTT. Translated: CASSIGQSFSGNTIYF. The rearrangement links TRBV19 to TRBJ1-3, with D unresolved. Germline CDR1 and CDR2: LNHDA and SQIVND (reference sequence). V dropped 3 bases and J dropped 0 bases, with 12 bases sitting between them. The CDR3 runs 16 residues.

This clone occurred a few times. The genes are TRBV28 and TRBJ2-6; D is possibly TRBD2 (5 bases). CDR1 is MDHEN, CDR2 SYDVKM, per germline. The CDR3 runs 17 residues. Trimming cost V 5 bases and J 2 bases, with 16 bases left between them. CDR3: CASSTWEIQAGANVLTF. The CDR3 nucleotides are TGTGCCAGCAGTACATGGGAGATACAAGCTGGGGCCAACGTCCTGACTTTC.

The J gene is TRBJ2-1, the V gene TRBV18, with D maybe TRBD2 (5 bases). Trimming stripped 2 bases from V and 1 base from J, with 12 bases between. Germline V gives CDR1 KGHSH, CDR2 LQKENI. This CDR3 region has 16 residues. CDR3 DNA: TGTGCCAGCTCACCAATGGGAGTTGGATCCTACAATGAGCAGTTCTTC. It encodes CASSPMGVGSYNEQFF.

This clone was observed a few times. The rearrangement links TRBV9 to TRBJ2-5; 7 bases match TRBD2. CDR1 SGDLS and CDR2 YYNGEE come from the germline V gene. V dropped 0 bases and J dropped 3; count of bases not matched to a gene: 2. This CDR3 comprises 14 residues. CDR3 coding DNA: TGTGCCAGCAGCGTAGGCGGGGGAAAAGAGACCCAGTACTTC. It encodes CASSVGGGKETQYF. Using reference TRBV9 and TRBJ2-5 for the parts outside the CDR3, the full variable domain is DSGVTQTPKHLITATGQRVTLRCSPRSGDLSVYWYQQSLDQGLQFLIQYYNGEERAKGNILERFSAQQFPDLHSELNLSSLELGDSALYFCASSVGGGKETQYFGPGTRLLVL.

The chain recombines TRBV27 with TRBJ1-1, with TRBD1 matching over 7 bases. The junction had 6 bases not matched to a gene; V was cut back by 6 bases and J by 5 bases. CDR1 MNHEY and CDR2 SMNVEV come from the germline V gene (reference sequence). CDR3 size: 13 residues. As DNA, the CDR3 is TGTGCCAGCAGCGTCACAGGGGTTACTGAAGCTTTCTTT. Amino acids: CASSVTGVTEAFF.

This rearrangement joins TRBV7-6 to TRBJ2-3; TRBD2 aligns across 10 bases. Looked up from germline, CDR1 is SGHVS and CDR2 is FNYEAQ. V lost 5 bases, J lost 2 bases, and 13 bases stayed unmatched. The CDR3 extends over 18 amino acids. CDR3 bases: TGTGCCAGCAGCGCCCGAATAGGGGGACTAGCGATCACAGATACGCAGTATTTT. It codes for CASSARIGGLAITDTQYF.

The chain's CDR3 is CASSGRADPAYEQYF. CDR3 nucleotides: TGTGCCAGCAGTGGCAGGGCGGATCCGGCGTACGAGCAGTACTTC. The genes are TRBV27 and TRBJ2-7; maybe TRBD1 (5 bases). The V gene lost 5 bases and the J gene lost 4 bases, with 18 bases spanning the gap. The CDR3 consists of 15 residues. Germline V gene sequence: CDR1 MNHEY, CDR2 SMNVEV (reference sequence).

The V gene is TRBV5-3, the J gene TRBJ2-6, with a tentative D call TRBD1 (6 bases). TRBV5-3 carries the ORF label, with uncertain function. The V end was cut by 3 bases, the J end by 0 bases, with 13 bases between. The CDR3 is made up of 17 amino acids. This CDR3 is CARSYGQPSSGANVLTF. Written as DNA, the CDR3 is TGTGCCAGAAGCTACGGACAGCCGAGCTCTGGGGCCAACGTCCTGACTTTC.

The V and J genes are TRBV28 and TRBJ2-3, with TRBD2 identical over 8 bases. Germline-derived CDR1 and CDR2 are MDHEN and SYDVKM. The J segment lost 2 bases and the V segment lost 5 bases, leaving 9 bases of the junction unmatched. The CDR3 loop spans 16 amino acids. The CDR3 nucleotides are TGTGCCAGCAGTGTACCCGGGGGGGCAAACACAGATACGCAGTATTTT. Protein sequence: CASSVPGGANTDTQYF. The full variable domain, in which reference TRBV28 and TRBJ2-3 provide the parts outside the CDR3, is DVKVTQSSRYLVKRTGEKVFLECVQDMDHENMFWYRQDPGLGLRLIYFSYDVKMKEKGDIPEGYSVSREKKERFSLILESASTNQTSMYLCASSVPGGANTDTQYFGPGTRLTVL.

This clone was observed a few times. The V gene is TRBV11-2, the J gene TRBJ2-7; 9 bases line up with TRBD2. Trimming cost V 4 bases and J 4 bases; bases outside gene matches: 11. CDR1 SGHAT and CDR2 FQNNGV come from the germline V gene. CDR3 length: 16 residues. As DNA, the CDR3 is TGTGCCAGCAGCTCAGCAAGTAGCGGGAGACGTTACGAGCAGTACTTC. This sequence encodes CASSSASSGRRYEQYF.

This clone has only one observation. V usage is TRBV7-6 and J usage is TRBJ2-1; TRBD1 aligns across 7 bases. The CDR3 is made up of 15 amino acids. The ends lost 5 bases at V and 4 bases at J; junction bases unmatched: 8. Germline V gene sequence: CDR1 SGHVS, CDR2 FNYEAQ. CDR3: CASSTTGTEYNEQFF. In DNA form, the CDR3 reads TGTGCCAGCAGCACCACCGGGACAGAATACAATGAGCAGTTCTTC.

V usage is TRBV30 and J usage is TRBJ2-1, with D unresolved. The germline V and J ends were trimmed by 7 bases and 8 bases, with 12 bases remaining between them. Germline V lookup: CDR1 GTSNPN, CDR2 SVGIG (reference sequence). CDR3 length: 11 residues. The CDR3 coding sequence is TGTGCCTTGGGCGCCCTGGATGAGCAGTTCTTC. It yields the protein CALGALDEQFF.

This clone came up a few times. The chain has TRBV29-1 and TRBJ2-5; TRBD1 matches at 9 bases. With V trimmed by 6 bases and J by 5 bases, 7 bases remained unmatched. The germline V gene has CDR1 SQVTM and CDR2 ANQGSEA. This CDR3 comprises 13 residues. The CDR3 is CSVSDRGGETQYF. The CDR3 bases are TGCAGCGTATCGGACAGGGGCGGGGAGACCCAGTACTTC.

This clone has more than one count but fewer than ten. This chain joins TRBV15 and TRBJ2-3; 10 bases line up with TRBD2. CDR3 length: 19 amino acids. Germline assignment: CDR1 LNHNV and CDR2 YYDKDF (reference sequence). The junction had 16 bases not matched to a gene; V was cut back by 0 bases and J by 7 bases. The CDR3 nucleotides are TGTGCCACCAGCAGAGATCCAAAGGGCGAGAGCGGGGGGGCAAATACGCAGTATTTT. Amino acids: CATSRDPKGESGGANTQYF.

This clone was found once. This chain connects TRBV10-3 to TRBJ1-3, with D unresolved. Deletions cut 6 bases from V and 0 bases from J, with 9 bases between. Germline assignment: CDR1 ENHRY and CDR2 SYGVKD. The CDR3 has 14 residues. CDR3 loop: CAIRVSGSGNTIYF. The CDR3 DNA reads as TGTGCCATCAGGGTATCCGGCTCTGGAAACACCATATATTTT.

This clone was counted between two and nine times. The chain is built from TRBV6-4 and TRBJ1-6, with 7 bases matching TRBD1. Germline V gives CDR1 MRHNA, CDR2 SNTAGT. The CDR3 spans 12 residues. V gave up 6 bases and J gave up 8 bases; unmatched junction bases: 1. In DNA, the CDR3 is TGTGCCAGCAGGCAGGGGGATTCACCCCTCCACTTT. Translation: CASRQGDSPLHF.

V usage is TRBV5-6 and J usage is TRBJ2-4; tentative D call: TRBD1 (6 bases). The CDR3 is 14 amino acids. Trimming stripped 1 base from V and 6 bases from J, with 11 bases between. Germline CDR1 SGHDT, CDR2 YYEEEE. CDR3 sequence (DNA): TGTGCCAGCAGCTTGACAGGGCGGTTAAACATTCAGTACTTC. It translates to CASSLTGRLNIQYF. The full variable domain, rest sourced from reference TRBV5-6 and TRBJ2-4, is DAGVTQSPTHLIKTRGQQVTLRCSPKSGHDTVSWYQQALGQGPQFIFQYYEEEERQRGNFPDRFSGHQFPNYSSELNVNALLLGDSALYLCASSLTGRLNIQYFGAGTRLSVL.

This clone has more than one count but fewer than ten. The rearrangement uses TRBV5-1 and TRBJ2-5; TRBD2 aligns across 8 bases. Germline V lookup: CDR1 SGHRS, CDR2 YFSETQ. This CDR3 is 16 amino acids long. The V and J ends lost 0 bases and 5 bases, in that order; junction bases with no gene match: 9. The CDR3, as DNA: TGCGCCAGCAGCTTGGTTCCAGCGGGAGTGGGGGAGACCCAGTACTTC. Translated: CASSLVPAGVGETQYF. Supplemented by reference TRBV5-1 and TRBJ2-5, the full variable domain reads KAGVTQTPRYLIKTRGQQVTLSCSPISGHRSVSWYQQTPGQGLQFLFEYFSETQRNKGNFPGRFSGRQFSNSRSEMNVSTLELGDSALYLCASSLVPAGVGETQYFGPGTRLLVL.

This clone was detected a few times. The CDR3 nucleotides read TGTGCCAGCAGCCAGGGTATTGCTGGGGCCAACGTCCTGACTTTC. Translating it yields CASSQGIAGANVLTF. The chain uses TRBV6-5 and TRBJ2-6; tentative D call: TRBD1 (5 bases). CDR1 is MNHEY and CDR2 is SVGAGI in the germline V gene. Trimming cost V 6 bases and J 2 bases, with 11 bases left between them. The CDR3 consists of 15 residues.

The rearrangement joins TRBV2 to TRBJ2-3, with 7 positions matching TRBD2. The trim removed 6 bases at V and 3 bases at J, leaving 9 bases unmatched. Germline lookup yields CDR1 SNHLY and CDR2 FYNNEI. The CDR3 extends over 15 amino acids. CDR3 protein: CASRGGPLRTDTQYF. CDR3 sequence (DNA): TGTGCCAGCAGGGGAGGGCCCCTACGGACAGATACGCAGTATTTT. Using reference TRBV2 and TRBJ2-3 for the parts outside the CDR3, the full variable domain is EPEVTQTPSHQVTQMGQEVILRCVPISNHLYFYWYRQILGQKVEFLVSFYNNEISEKSEIFDDQFSVERPDGSNFTLKIRSTKLEDSAMYFCASRGGPLRTDTQYFGPGTRLTVL.